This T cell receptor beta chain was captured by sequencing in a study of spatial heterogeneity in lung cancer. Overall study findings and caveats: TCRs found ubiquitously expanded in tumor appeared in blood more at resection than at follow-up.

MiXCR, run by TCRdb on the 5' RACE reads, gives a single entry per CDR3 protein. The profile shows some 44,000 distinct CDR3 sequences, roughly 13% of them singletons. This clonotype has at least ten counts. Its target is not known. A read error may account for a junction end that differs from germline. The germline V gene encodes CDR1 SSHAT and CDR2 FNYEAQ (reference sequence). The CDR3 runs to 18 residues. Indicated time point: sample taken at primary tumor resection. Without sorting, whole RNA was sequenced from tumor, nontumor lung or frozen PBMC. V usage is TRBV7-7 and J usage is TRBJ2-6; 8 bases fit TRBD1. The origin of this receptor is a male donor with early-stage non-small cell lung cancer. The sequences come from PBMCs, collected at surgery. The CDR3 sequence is CASSLSQGASAGANVLTF. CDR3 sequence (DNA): TGTGCTAGCAGCTTAAGTCAGGGGGCATCGGCTGGGGCCAACGTCCTGACTTTC. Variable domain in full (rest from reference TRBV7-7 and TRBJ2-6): GAGVSQSPRYKVTKRGQDVTLRCDPISSHATLYWYQQALGQGPEFLTYFNYEAQPDKSGLPSDRFSAERPEGSISTLTIQRTEQRDSAMYRCASSLSQGASAGANVLTFGAGSRLTVL.